The clone carrying this T cell receptor (beta chain) was seen only once. This entry is derived from a study of CD8 T cells in Susac syndrome. After extraction with the RNeasy kit, roughly 0.5 to 1 ug of the RNA was reverse transcribed using random hexamers. Amplification of TCR beta CDR3 spanned 54 Vbeta and 13 Jbeta via immunoSEQ multiplex PCR. TCRdb independently ran MiXCR on the immunoSEQ multiplex PCR reads; one entry per CDR3 protein. The top ten clones hold 0.1% of a sample with around 190,000 distinct CDR3 sequences, roughly 95% of them seen once. TCR beta was sequenced from blood CD8+ and CD4+ T cells. The control participants were healthy donors, and these controls were matched with respect to both age and sex. Purification of the CD8+ and CD4+ T cells relied on negative isolation, and TEMRA cells underwent FACS enrichment. The TCR sequence derives from a human donor in good health. Sequencing was carried out using CD4+ T cells from PBMCs.

The CDR3 is CASSFENHNSYEQYF. DNA for the CDR3: TGTGCCAGCAGCTTCGAGAACCACAACTCCTACGAGCAGTACTTC. The chain employs TRBV11-2 and TRBJ2-7; D call uncertain. The CDR3 sequence is 15 residues long. CDR1 is SGHAT and CDR2 is FQNNGV in the germline V gene. The V end was cut by 3 bases, the J end by 0 bases, with 12 bases between.